The rows below give T cell receptor beta chains drawn from one sample of a study of cytomegalovirus exposure and HLA in healthy donors. Produced via immunoSEQ multiplex PCR; TCRdb's table is partial and in-frame only. The profile shows roughly 190,000 clones, about three quarters of them singletons. The sample taken for sequencing was PBMCs. The receptors were gathered from a woman between 35 and 50 years old in good health and CMV-seronegative. CDR3s include the opening cysteine and the closing phenylalanine or tryptophan. The order of the fields is J gene, V gene, D gene, clone size, CDR3 protein, CDR3 DNA. The D gene is left open where the match is weak. Clone sizes are given selectively: once, few, many, or a class where the clone is expanded.

J: TRBJ2-2
V: TRBV11-1
D: -
size: once
CDR3: CASSEQGNTGELFF
DNA: TGTGCCAGCAGCGAACAGGGAAATACCGGGGAGCTGTTTTTT

J: TRBJ2-1
V: TRBV19
D: TRBD2
size: few
CDR3: CASSNLIQGTSGTDEQFF
DNA: TGTGCCAGTAGTAACTTAATCCAGGGGACTAGCGGGACGGATGAGCAGTTCTTC

J: TRBJ2-4
V: TRBV4-3
D: -
size: -
CDR3: CASSQMRGSLGIQYF
DNA: TGCGCCAGCAGCCAAATGCGGGGTAGCCTGGGCATTCAGTACTTC

J: TRBJ1-5
V: TRBV7-2
D: -
size: -
CDR3: CASSLGQSNQPQHF
DNA: TGTGCCAGCAGCTTAGGGCAGAGCAATCAGCCCCAGCATTTT

J: TRBJ1-1
V: TRBV18
D: -
size: -
CDR3: CASSRIPGHSNTEAFF
DNA: TGTGCCAGCTCACGAATCCCTGGACACTCGAACACTGAAGCTTTCTTT

J: TRBJ2-5
V: TRBV11-3
D: -
size: -
CDR3: CASTPQRRGETQYF
DNA: TGTGCCAGCACGCCCCAGCGGAGAGGGGAGACCCAGTACTTC

J: TRBJ2-1
V: TRBV11-3
D: TRBD2
size: -
CDR3: CASSPSGSSYNEQFF
DNA: TGTGCCAGCAGCCCGAGCGGGAGCTCCTACAATGAGCAGTTCTTC

J: TRBJ2-7
V: TRBV11-3
D: TRBD2
size: few
CDR3: CASSGTSGSRYEQYF
DNA: TGTGCCAGCAGCGGGACTAGCGGGAGTCGCTACGAGCAGTACTTC

J: TRBJ2-2
V: TRBV2
D: TRBD2
size: -
CDR3: CASKISGSSTGELFF
DNA: TGTGCCAGCAAGATTAGCGGGAGTAGCACCGGGGAGCTGTTTTTT

J: TRBJ2-4
V: TRBV5-1
D: -
size: -
CDR3: CASSLAGAGTNIQYF
DNA: TGCGCCAGCAGCTTGGCCGGTGCGGGCACGAACATTCAGTACTTC

J: TRBJ1-2
V: TRBV19
D: TRBD1
size: -
CDR3: CASSTRTGSILHYGYTF
DNA: TGTGCCAGTAGTACCCGGACAGGTTCCATACTCCACTATGGCTACACCTTC

J: TRBJ2-7
V: TRBV11-3
D: -
size: -
CDR3: CASSPSGPGTYEQYF
DNA: TGTGCCAGCAGCCCATCGGGTCCGGGAACCTACGAGCAGTACTTC

J: TRBJ2-1
V: TRBV9
D: -
size: -
CDR3: CASSVVPGEGYNEQFF
DNA: TGTGCCAGCAGCGTAGTACCGGGGGAAGGGTACAATGAGCAGTTCTTC

J: TRBJ2-1
V: TRBV7-2
D: TRBD2
size: -
CDR3: CASSLEIGRINEQFF
DNA: TGTGCCAGCAGCTTAGAAATCGGGAGGATCAATGAGCAGTTCTTC

J: TRBJ1-1
V: TRBV6-4
D: -
size: -
CDR3: CASSDLAGGNTEAFF
DNA: TGTGCCAGCAGTGACTTGGCGGGGGGCAACACTGAAGCTTTCTTT

J: TRBJ2-1
V: TRBV19
D: -
size: -
CDR3: CASRTRVRNEQFF
DNA: TGTGCCAGTAGGACTAGGGTCCGGAATGAGCAGTTCTTC

J: TRBJ2-1
V: TRBV9
D: TRBD1
size: -
CDR3: CASSVEGQRYNEQFF
DNA: TGTGCCAGCAGCGTAGAGGGACAGCGTTACAATGAGCAGTTCTTC

J: TRBJ2-1
V: TRBV11-3
D: -
size: once
CDR3: CASSLSGVSYNEQFF
DNA: TGTGCCAGCAGCTTATCAGGGGTCTCCTACAATGAGCAGTTCTTC

J: TRBJ1-5
V: TRBV30
D: TRBD1
size: -
CDR3: CAWSAQTGPGPQHF
DNA: TGTGCCTGGAGTGCCCAGACAGGGCCGGGGCCCCAGCATTTT

J: TRBJ1-4
V: TRBV7-2
D: TRBD1
size: -
CDR3: CASSLGWGQGIEKLFF
DNA: TGTGCCAGCAGCTTAGGTTGGGGACAGGGGATTGAAAAACTGTTTTTT

J: TRBJ2-2
V: TRBV7-2
D: -
size: -
CDR3: CASSLYRVQTGELFF
DNA: TGTGCCAGCAGCCTCTACAGGGTTCAAACCGGGGAGCTGTTTTTT

J: TRBJ1-2
V: TRBV19
D: TRBD1
size: -
CDR3: CASSRGTGGYTF
DNA: TGTGCCAGTAGTAGGGGGACAGGTGGCTACACCTTC

J: TRBJ2-5
V: TRBV27
D: -
size: -
CDR3: CASSPRTVPGTQYF
DNA: TGTGCCAGCAGTCCTCGGACAGTCCCGGGGACCCAGTACTTC

J: TRBJ2-2
V: TRBV5-1
D: -
size: -
CDR3: CASSLQGNTGELFF
DNA: TGCGCCAGCAGCTTACAGGGGAACACCGGGGAGCTGTTTTTT

J: TRBJ1-5
V: TRBV19
D: TRBD1
size: -
CDR3: CASSMGAHVGGQGAGNQPQHF
DNA: TGTGCCAGTAGTATGGGTGCTCACGTTGGGGGACAGGGGGCCGGCAATCAGCCCCAGCATTTT

J: TRBJ2-3
V: TRBV28
D: -
size: -
CDR3: CASSLLVGLNTDTQYF
DNA: TGTGCCAGCAGTTTATTGGTGGGGCTGAACACAGATACGCAGTATTTT

J: TRBJ1-2
V: TRBV27
D: -
size: -
CDR3: CASSQGPILSYGYTF
DNA: TGTGCCAGCAGTCAGGGGCCTATTCTTTCCTATGGCTACACCTTC

J: TRBJ1-3
V: TRBV28
D: -
size: -
CDR3: CASSGGVGGSSGNTIYF
DNA: TGTGCCAGCAGCGGGGGGGTCGGCGGCAGCTCTGGAAACACCATATATTTT

J: TRBJ2-5
V: TRBV5-1
D: TRBD1
size: -
CDR3: CASSLWGQSQETQYF
DNA: TGCGCCAGCAGCTTGTGGGGACAGAGCCAAGAGACCCAGTACTTC

J: TRBJ2-1
V: TRBV5-4
D: TRBD1
size: -
CDR3: CASSQTGSRSSYNEQFF
DNA: TGTGCCAGCAGCCAGACAGGGAGCCGAAGCTCCTACAATGAGCAGTTCTTC

J: TRBJ2-1
V: TRBV7-2
D: -
size: -
CDR3: CASRLGVRARDEQFF
DNA: TGTGCCAGCAGGCTCGGGGTGAGAGCTAGGGATGAGCAGTTCTTC

J: TRBJ1-1
V: TRBV6-1
D: -
size: few
CDR3: CASRGSRGYTEAFF
DNA: TGTGCCAGCAGGGGTAGCAGGGGATACACTGAAGCTTTCTTT

J: TRBJ2-3
V: TRBV11-3
D: TRBD2
size: -
CDR3: CASSLIAGGLSNTQYF
DNA: TGTGCCAGCAGCCTTATAGCGGGAGGGCTTTCTAATACGCAGTATTTT

J: TRBJ2-7
V: TRBV19
D: -
size: -
CDR3: CASSIHPTRDKGEQYF
DNA: TGTGCCAGTAGTATCCATCCGACACGGGACAAGGGCGAGCAGTACTTC

J: TRBJ1-4
V: TRBV27
D: -
size: -
CDR3: CASSESPGRGKEKLFF
DNA: TGTGCCAGCAGTGAGTCTCCGGGTCGGGGGAAAGAAAAACTGTTTTTT

J: TRBJ2-5
V: TRBV18
D: -
size: -
CDR3: CASSRRGETQYF
DNA: TGTGCCAGCTCGCGAAGGGGAGAGACCCAGTACTTC

J: TRBJ1-2
V: TRBV19
D: -
size: few
CDR3: CASSIAAGEAFRGYTF
DNA: TGTGCCAGTAGTATAGCGGCGGGGGAGGCGTTTCGTGGCTACACCTTC

J: TRBJ2-7
V: TRBV11-2
D: TRBD2
size: -
CDR3: CASSSGTGTSVLSEQYF
DNA: TGTGCCAGCAGCTCCGGGACCGGGACTAGCGTCCTCTCCGAGCAGTACTTC

J: TRBJ2-1
V: TRBV9
D: -
size: few
CDR3: CASSVGPDTPNEQFF
DNA: TGTGCCAGCAGCGTAGGCCCGGACACCCCCAATGAGCAGTTCTTC

J: TRBJ2-6
V: TRBV5-6
D: -
size: -
CDR3: CASSLGSAGANVLTF
DNA: TGTGCCAGCAGCTTGGGTAGCGCGGGGGCCAACGTCCTGACTTTC

J: TRBJ1-2
V: TRBV5-6
D: -
size: few
CDR3: CASSLERNYGYTF
DNA: TGTGCCAGCAGCTTGGAACGGAACTATGGCTACACCTTC

J: TRBJ2-3
V: TRBV15
D: -
size: -
CDR3: CATSRALSTAPGTQYF
DNA: TGTGCCACCAGCAGAGCCCTTAGCACGGCTCCGGGTACGCAGTATTTT

J: TRBJ2-7
V: TRBV6-5
D: TRBD1
size: -
CDR3: CASSQGTGVYEQYF
DNA: TGTGCCAGCAGTCAAGGGACAGGGGTCTACGAGCAGTACTTC